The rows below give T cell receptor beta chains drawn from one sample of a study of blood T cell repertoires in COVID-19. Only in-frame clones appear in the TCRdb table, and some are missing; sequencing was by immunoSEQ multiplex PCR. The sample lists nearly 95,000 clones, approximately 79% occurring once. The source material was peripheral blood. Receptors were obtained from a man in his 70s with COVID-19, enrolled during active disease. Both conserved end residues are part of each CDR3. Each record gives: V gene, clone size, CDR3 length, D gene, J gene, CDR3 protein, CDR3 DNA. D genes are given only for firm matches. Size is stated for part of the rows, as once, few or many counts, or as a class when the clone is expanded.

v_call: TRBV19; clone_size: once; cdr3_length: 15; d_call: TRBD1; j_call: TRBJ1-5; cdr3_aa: CASRKDRVGNQPQHF; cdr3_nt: TGTGCCAGTAGGAAAGACAGGGTAGGAAATCAGCCCCAGCATTTT
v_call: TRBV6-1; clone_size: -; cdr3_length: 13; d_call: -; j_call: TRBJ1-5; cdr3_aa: CASSDSSGQPQHF; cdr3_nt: TGTGCCAGCAGTGACAGCTCAGGGCAGCCCCAGCATTTT
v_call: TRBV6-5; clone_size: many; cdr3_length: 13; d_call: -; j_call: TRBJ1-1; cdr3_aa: CASRSDRPTEAFF; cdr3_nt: TGTGCCAGCAGATCCGACAGGCCGACTGAAGCTTTCTTT
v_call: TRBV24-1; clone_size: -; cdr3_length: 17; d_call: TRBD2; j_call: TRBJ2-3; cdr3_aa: CATSDPRAGGNTDTQYF; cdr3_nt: TGTGCCACCAGTGACCCCCGGGCGGGAGGGAACACAGATACGCAGTATTTT
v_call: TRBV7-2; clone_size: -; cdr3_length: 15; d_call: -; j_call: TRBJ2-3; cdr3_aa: CASRQGPGRTDTQYF; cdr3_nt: TGTGCCAGCAGACAGGGTCCAGGGAGAACAGATACGCAGTATTTT
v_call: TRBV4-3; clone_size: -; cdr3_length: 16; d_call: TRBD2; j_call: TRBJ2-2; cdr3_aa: CASSQGAGGPIGELFF; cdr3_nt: TGCGCCAGCAGCCAAGGAGCGGGAGGGCCTATCGGGGAGCTGTTTTTT
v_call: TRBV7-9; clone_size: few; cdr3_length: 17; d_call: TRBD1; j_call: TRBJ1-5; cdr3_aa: CASSTTPGTGYNQPQHF; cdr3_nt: TGTGCCAGCAGCACCACCCCTGGGACAGGGTACAATCAGCCCCAGCATTTT
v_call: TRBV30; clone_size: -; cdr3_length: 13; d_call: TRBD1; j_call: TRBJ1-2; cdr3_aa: CAWTTGVLTGYTF; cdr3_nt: TGTGCCTGGACGACAGGGGTTTTAACGGGCTACACCTTC
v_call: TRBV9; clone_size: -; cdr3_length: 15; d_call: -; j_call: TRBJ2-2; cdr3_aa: CASSPHRLLTGELFF; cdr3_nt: TGTGCCAGCAGCCCACATAGACTGTTGACCGGGGAGCTGTTTTTT
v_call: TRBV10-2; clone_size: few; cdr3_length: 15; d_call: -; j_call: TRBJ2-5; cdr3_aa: CASSESNRVKETQYF; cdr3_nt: TGCGCCAGCAGTGAGTCAAACAGGGTAAAAGAGACCCAGTACTTC
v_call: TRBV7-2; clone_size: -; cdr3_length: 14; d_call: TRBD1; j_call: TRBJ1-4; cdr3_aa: CASSQGGLNEKLFF; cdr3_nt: TGTGCCAGCAGCCAAGGGGGCCTTAATGAAAAACTGTTTTTT
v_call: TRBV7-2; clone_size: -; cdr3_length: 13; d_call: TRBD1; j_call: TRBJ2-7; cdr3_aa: CASSYDRVGEQYF; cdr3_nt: TGTGCCAGCAGCTATGACAGGGTGGGCGAGCAGTACTTC
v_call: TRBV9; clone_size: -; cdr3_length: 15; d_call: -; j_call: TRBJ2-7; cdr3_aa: CASSPSEGRFHEQYF; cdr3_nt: TGTGCCAGCAGCCCGTCGGAGGGGAGGTTCCACGAGCAGTACTTC
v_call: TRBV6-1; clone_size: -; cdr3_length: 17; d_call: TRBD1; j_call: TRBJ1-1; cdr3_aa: CASSVGRQGPPGTEAFF; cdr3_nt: TGTGCCAGCAGTGTAGGGAGACAGGGGCCGCCAGGCACTGAAGCTTTCTTT
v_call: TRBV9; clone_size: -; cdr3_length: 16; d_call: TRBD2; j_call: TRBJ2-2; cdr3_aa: CASSPRLAENTGELFF; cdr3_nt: TGTGCCAGCAGCCCCCGACTAGCGGAGAACACCGGGGAGCTGTTTTTT
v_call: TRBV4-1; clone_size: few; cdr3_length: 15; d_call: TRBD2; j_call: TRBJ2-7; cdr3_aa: CASSQAGLAVNEQYF; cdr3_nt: TGCGCCAGCAGCCAAGCGGGACTAGCTGTCAACGAGCAGTACTTC
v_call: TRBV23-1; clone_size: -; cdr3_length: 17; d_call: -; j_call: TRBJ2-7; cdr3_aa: CASSEAHPKINPYEQYF; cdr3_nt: TGCGCCAGCAGTGAAGCCCACCCGAAGATAAACCCCTACGAGCAGTACTTC
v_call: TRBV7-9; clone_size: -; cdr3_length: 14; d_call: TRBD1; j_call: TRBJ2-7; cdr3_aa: CASTLTGGMNEQYF; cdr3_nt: TGTGCCAGCACCCTGACAGGGGGCATGAACGAGCAGTACTTC
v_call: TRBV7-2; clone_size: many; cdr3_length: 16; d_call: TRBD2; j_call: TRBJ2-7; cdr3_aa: CASSVTGLAGGPEQYF; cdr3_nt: TGTGCCAGCAGCGTAACGGGACTAGCGGGCGGGCCAGAGCAGTACTTC
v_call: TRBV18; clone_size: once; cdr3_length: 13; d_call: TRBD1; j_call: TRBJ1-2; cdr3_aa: CASSPGQDYGYTF; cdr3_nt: TGTGCCAGCTCACCCGGACAGGACTATGGCTACACCTTC
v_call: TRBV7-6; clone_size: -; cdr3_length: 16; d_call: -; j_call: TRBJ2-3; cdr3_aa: CASSPRGTLSGDTQYF; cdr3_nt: TGTGCCAGCAGCCCCCGAGGGACACTTTCTGGGGATACGCAGTATTTT
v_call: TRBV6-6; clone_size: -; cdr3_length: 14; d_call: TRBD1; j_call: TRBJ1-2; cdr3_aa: CASSYGQGNYGYTF; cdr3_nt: TGTGCCAGCAGTTACGGACAGGGCAACTATGGCTACACCTTC
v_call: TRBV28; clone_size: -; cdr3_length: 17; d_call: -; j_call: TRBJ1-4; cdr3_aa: CASSSPTDLATNEKLFF; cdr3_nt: TGTGCCAGCAGTTCCCCGACAGACCTCGCAACTAATGAAAAACTGTTTTTT
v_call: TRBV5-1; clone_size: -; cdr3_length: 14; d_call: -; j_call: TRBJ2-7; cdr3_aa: CASSFGGSSYEQYF; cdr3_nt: TGCGCCAGCAGCTTTGGCGGTAGCTCCTACGAGCAGTACTTC
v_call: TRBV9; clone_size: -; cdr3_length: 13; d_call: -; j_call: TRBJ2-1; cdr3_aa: CASSVGVGNEQFF; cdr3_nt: TGTGCCAGCAGCGTAGGGGTCGGGAATGAGCAGTTCTTC
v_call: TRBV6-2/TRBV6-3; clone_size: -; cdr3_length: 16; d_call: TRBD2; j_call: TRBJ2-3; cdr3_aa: CASSTGTRIFPDTQYF; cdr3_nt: TGTGCCAGCAGTACCGGGACTAGGATTTTCCCAGATACGCAGTATTTT
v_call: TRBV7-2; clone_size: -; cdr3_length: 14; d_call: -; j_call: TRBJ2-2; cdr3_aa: CASSDGLRTGELFF; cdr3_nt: TGTGCCAGCAGCGACGGACTAAGGACCGGGGAGCTGTTTTTT
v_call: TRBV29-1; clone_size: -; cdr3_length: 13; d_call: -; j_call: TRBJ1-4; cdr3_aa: CSVVSGADEKLFF; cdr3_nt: TGCAGCGTTGTTTCAGGGGCTGATGAAAAACTGTTTTTT
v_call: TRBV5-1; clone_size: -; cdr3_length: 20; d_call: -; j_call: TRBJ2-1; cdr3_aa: CASSLKGHATSAQRYNEQFF; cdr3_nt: TGCGCCAGCAGTTTGAAGGGACACGCTACTAGCGCGCAACGGTACAATGAGCAGTTCTTC
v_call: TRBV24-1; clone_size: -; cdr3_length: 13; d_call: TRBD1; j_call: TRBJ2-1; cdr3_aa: CATGTGSRNEQFF; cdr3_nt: TGTGCCACCGGGACAGGGTCTAGGAATGAGCAGTTCTTC
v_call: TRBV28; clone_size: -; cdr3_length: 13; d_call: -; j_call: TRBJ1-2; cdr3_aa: CASSKTGSSGYTF; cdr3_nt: TGTGCCAGCAGTAAAACAGGGTCCAGCGGCTACACCTTC
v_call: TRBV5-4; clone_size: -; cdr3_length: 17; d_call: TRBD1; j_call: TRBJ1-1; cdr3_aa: CASSLSVNRGWSTEAFF; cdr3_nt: TGTGCCAGCAGCTTGTCAGTGAACAGGGGATGGAGCACTGAAGCTTTCTTT
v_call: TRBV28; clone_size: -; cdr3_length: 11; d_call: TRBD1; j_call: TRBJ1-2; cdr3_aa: CALGQNYGYTF; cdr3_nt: TGTGCTTTGGGACAGAACTATGGCTACACCTTC
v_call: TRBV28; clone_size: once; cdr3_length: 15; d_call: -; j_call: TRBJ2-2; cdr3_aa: CATSLALAGTGELFF; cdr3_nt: TGTGCCACTTCTCTGGCGTTAGCTGGGACCGGGGAGCTGTTTTTT
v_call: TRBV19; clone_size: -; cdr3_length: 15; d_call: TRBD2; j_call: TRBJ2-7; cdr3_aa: CASSIDPGGRGEQYF; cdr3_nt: TGTGCCAGTAGTATAGATCCCGGCGGGAGAGGCGAGCAGTACTTC
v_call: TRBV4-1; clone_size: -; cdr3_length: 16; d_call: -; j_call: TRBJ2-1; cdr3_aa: CASSQDELASYNEQFF; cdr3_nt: TGCGCCAGCAGCCAAGATGAACTAGCCAGCTACAATGAGCAGTTCTTC
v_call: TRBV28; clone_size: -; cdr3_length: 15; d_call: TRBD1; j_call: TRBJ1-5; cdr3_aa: CASSPGQGLNQPQHF; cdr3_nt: TGTGCCAGCAGTCCGGGACAGGGCCTTAATCAGCCCCAGCATTTT
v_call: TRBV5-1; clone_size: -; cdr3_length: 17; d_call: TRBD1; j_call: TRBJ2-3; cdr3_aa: CASSLVAQGAFQDTQYF; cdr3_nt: TGCGCCAGCAGCTTGGTAGCCCAGGGGGCATTTCAAGATACGCAGTATTTT
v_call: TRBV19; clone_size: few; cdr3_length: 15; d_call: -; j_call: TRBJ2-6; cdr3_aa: CASRQGGSGANVLTF; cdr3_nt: TGTGCCAGTAGGCAGGGGGGTTCTGGGGCCAACGTCCTGACTTTC
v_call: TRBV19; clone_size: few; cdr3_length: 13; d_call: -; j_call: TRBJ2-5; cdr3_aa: CASSLDNQETQYF; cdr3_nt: TGTGCCAGTAGTTTAGACAACCAAGAGACCCAGTACTTC
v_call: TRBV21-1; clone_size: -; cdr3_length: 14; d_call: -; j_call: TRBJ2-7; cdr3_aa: CASSNRGLYDEQYF; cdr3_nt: TGTGCCAGCAGCAATAGGGGGTTATATGACGAGCAGTACTTC